The source of this T cell receptor beta chain is a study of graft-versus-host responses after intestinal transplantation. In the study overall: Each transplant was multivisceral, liver-intestinal, or isolated intestinal. Following induction with anti-thymocyte globulin, all recipients were given tacrolimus and steroids for two to four years. Findings and limits, study-wide: GvH clones were identified in recipient marrow, with some first appearing in ileum or blood. After transplant, early declines in HvG clones were associated with peak levels of circulating GvH clones.

Profiling relied on immunoSEQ multiplex PCR, and the TCRdb table lists in-frame clones only, not all of them. The sample holds approximately 100,000 clones, roughly 90% seen once. The germline V gene has CDR1 LNHDA and CDR2 SQIVND (reference sequence). The CDR3 has 15 amino acids. Germline trimming cut 4 bases from V and 2 bases from J; bases unmatched to any gene: 7. This clone is a singleton in its sample. Its antigen is not identified. This TCR was sampled from a human donor who received an intestinal transplant. V gene TRBV19 combines with J gene TRBJ2-7; 8 bases match TRBD1. The sample was unstimulated CD4+ T cells sorted from spleen or lymph node cells, taken before intestinal transplant. The CDR3: CASSKGQGQTYEQYF. The CDR3 coding sequence is TGTGCCAGTAGTAAAGGACAGGGACAGACCTACGAGCAGTACTTC. Complete variable domain (other parts from reference TRBV19 and TRBJ2-7): DGGITQSPKYLFRKEGQNVTLSCEQNLNHDAMYWYRQDPGQGLRLIYYSQIVNDFQKGDIAEGYSVSREKKESFPLTVTSAQKNPTAFYLCASSKGQGQTYEQYFGPGTRLTVT.